Listed below are T cell receptor beta chains from one sample, sequenced in a study of T-cell reconstitution after alpha-beta-depleted transplantation in children. One entry per CDR3 protein results from TCRdb running MiXCR on the PCR reads. The data show 780,000 or so distinct CDR3 sequences, 16% seen once. Sequenced here: PBMCs, mostly from graft donor cells, sampled 360 days after TCRalphabeta/CD19-depleted stem cell transplant. All receptors derive from a male patient younger than 18 who had a stem cell transplant for acute lymphoblastic leukemia, so the T cells may come from the graft donor. CDR3s include the opening cysteine and the closing phenylalanine or tryptophan. A D gene is named only where the DNA matches it firmly. Clone size is shown for a subset of rows, as once, few, many or a class of expanded clone.

J gene	V gene	clone size	D gene	CDR3 DNA	CDR3 protein
TRBJ2-7	TRBV3-1	NA	NA	TGTGCCAGCAGCCCGTACACGGGGGCGATTATCGAGCAGTACTTC	CASSPYTGAIIEQYF
TRBJ2-1	TRBV12-3/TRBV12-4	NA	NA	TGTGCCAGCAGTTTCCTAGGGGGAGGTTTATGGAAGTTCTTC	CASSFLGGGLWKFF
TRBJ2-7	TRBV19	once	NA	TGTGCCAGTAGTATAGTGGGGAGGAGCTACGAGCAGTACTTC	CASSIVGRSYEQYF
TRBJ2-5	TRBV7-3	NA	TRBD2	TGTGCCAGCAGCTTACGGCATGGGCTAGCGGGAGAGACCCAGTACTTC	CASSLRHGLAGETQYF
TRBJ2-1	TRBV12-3/TRBV12-4	NA	TRBD1	TGTGCCAGCAGTTTGGAGGGACAGGCCTACAATGAGCAGTTCTTC	CASSLEGQAYNEQFF
TRBJ2-5	TRBV2	NA	TRBD1	TGTGCCAGCAGTCTGGACAGGCAACTCGGGACCCAGTACTTC	CASSLDRQLGTQYF
TRBJ1-2	TRBV7-9	NA	NA	TGTGCCAGCAGCCACCCCCCGGGGGGCCTAGCCCACTATGGCTACACCTTC	CASSHPPGGLAHYGYTF
TRBJ2-3	TRBV7-7	few	NA	TGTGCCAGCAGCTTAGCAGTCGGCGGGACTAGCACAGATACGCAGTATTTT	CASSLAVGGTSTDTQYF
TRBJ2-7	TRBV5-1	NA	NA	TGCGCCAGCAGCTTGGGTTGGGGCACCTACGAGCAGTACTTC	CASSLGWGTYEQYF
TRBJ2-1	TRBV11-3	few	NA	TGTGCCAGCAGCCTGGGGGTGGTCGGCTCCTACAATGAGCAGTTCTTC	CASSLGVVGSYNEQFF
TRBJ1-1	TRBV4-2	few	NA	TGTGCCAGCAGCCAAGCCGGGGGGATTGAAGCTTTCTTT	CASSQAGGIEAFF
TRBJ2-7	TRBV20-1	once	TRBD2	TGCAGTGCTAGTAGCAGGGGTACTGGACTAGCGGGATATTACGAGCAGTACTTC	CSASSRGTGLAGYYEQYF
TRBJ2-2	TRBV19	NA	NA	TGTGCCAGTAGTTCCGGGACTCCTGCCGGGGAGCTGTTTTTT	CASSSGTPAGELFF
TRBJ2-2	TRBV12-3/TRBV12-4	few	NA	TGTGCCAGCAGTTCCCAGGGCCTGAACACCGGGGAGCTGTTTTTT	CASSSQGLNTGELFF
TRBJ2-5	TRBV21-1	NA	NA	TGTGCCAGCAGCAAAGTGGCTAGCGGGAGGAGAGAGACCCAGTACTTC	CASSKVASGRRETQYF
TRBJ1-1	TRBV18	NA	NA	TGTGCCAGCTCACCGTCTGAGAACACTGAAGCTTTCTTT	CASSPSENTEAFF
TRBJ1-2	TRBV29-1	NA	NA	TGCAGCGTTGTACAGGGATTTACCTATGGCTACACCTTC	CSVVQGFTYGYTF
TRBJ1-1	TRBV28	NA	TRBD1	TGTGCCAGCAGTTATCGGGGACAGAAGAACACTGAAGCTTTCTTT	CASSYRGQKNTEAFF
TRBJ2-7	TRBV9	few	NA	TGTGCCAGCAGCTCGGGGTGGGGGAGCGAGCAGTACTTC	CASSSGWGSEQYF
TRBJ2-5	TRBV5-1	NA	NA	TGCGCCAGCAGCTTGGAGGGACTGACAAGGACCCAGTACTTC	CASSLEGLTRTQYF
TRBJ2-7	TRBV12-3/TRBV12-4	NA	TRBD1	TGTGCCAGCAGTTTAGGGGACAGGGGGACCTCCTACGAGCAGTACTTC	CASSLGDRGTSYEQYF
TRBJ1-4	TRBV28	few	NA	TGTGCCAGCAGTCCCCGCAGCCCGGACGAAAAACTGTTTTTT	CASSPRSPDEKLFF
TRBJ2-7	TRBV27	few	NA	TGTGCCAGCAGAGCGGTGGGGGCCCCGACCTACGAGCAGTACTTC	CASRAVGAPTYEQYF
TRBJ2-2	TRBV18	NA	NA	TGTGCCAGCTCGACGACTGACTCGAACACCGGGGAGCTGTTTTTT	CASSTTDSNTGELFF
TRBJ2-7	TRBV2	few	TRBD2	TGTGCCAGCAGTGGGGCAGGCGGGAGCTCGTTCTACGAGCAGTACTTC	CASSGAGGSSFYEQYF
TRBJ2-1	TRBV5-1	few	TRBD2	TGCGCCAGCAGCTCAGGACTAGCGGGACCAATGAAGCAGTTCTTC	CASSSGLAGPMKQFF